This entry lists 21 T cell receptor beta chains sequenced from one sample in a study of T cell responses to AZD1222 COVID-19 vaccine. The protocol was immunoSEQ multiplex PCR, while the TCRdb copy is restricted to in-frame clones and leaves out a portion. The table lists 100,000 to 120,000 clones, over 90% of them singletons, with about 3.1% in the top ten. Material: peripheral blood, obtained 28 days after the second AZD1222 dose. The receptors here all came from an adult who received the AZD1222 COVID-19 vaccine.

CDR3 amino acids: CAIRPTSGQWNEQFF. CDR3 in DNA: TGTGCCATCAGACCTACTAGCGGCCAGTGGAATGAGCAGTTCTTC. The chain joins TRBV10-3 to TRBJ2-1; 8 nucleotides agree with TRBD2. CDR3 size: 15 residues. Germline lookup yields CDR1 ENHRY and CDR2 SYGVKD. J was trimmed by 7 bases and V by 6 bases; bases with no gene match: 11.

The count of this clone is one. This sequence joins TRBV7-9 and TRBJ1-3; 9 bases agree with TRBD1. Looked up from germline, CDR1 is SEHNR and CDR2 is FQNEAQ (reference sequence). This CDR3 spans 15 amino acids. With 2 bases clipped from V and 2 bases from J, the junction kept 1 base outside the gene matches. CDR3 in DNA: TGTGCCAGCAGCTTAAGGACAGGGGCTGGAAACACCATATATTTT. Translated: CASSLRTGAGNTIYF.

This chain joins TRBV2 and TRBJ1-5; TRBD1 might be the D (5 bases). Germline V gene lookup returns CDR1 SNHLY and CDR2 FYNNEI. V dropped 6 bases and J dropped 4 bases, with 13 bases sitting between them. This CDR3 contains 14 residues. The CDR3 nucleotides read TGTGCCAGCAGGGAGGGACCGACTAATCAGCCCCAGCATTTT. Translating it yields CASREGPTNQPQHF.

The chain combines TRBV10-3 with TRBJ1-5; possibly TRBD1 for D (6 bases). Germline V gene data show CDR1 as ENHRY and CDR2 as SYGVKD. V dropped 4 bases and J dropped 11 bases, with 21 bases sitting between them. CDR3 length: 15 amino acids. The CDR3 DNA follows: TGTGCCATCAGTGGAAGGGGGGCCCTTTTCGAGACCCAGCATTTT. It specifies CAISGRGALFETQHF.

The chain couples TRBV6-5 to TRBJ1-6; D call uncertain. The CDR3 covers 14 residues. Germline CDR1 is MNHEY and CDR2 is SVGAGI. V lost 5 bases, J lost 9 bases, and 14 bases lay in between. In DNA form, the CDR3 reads TGTGCCAGCAGTACTGGCCAGGAAAGTTCACCCCTCCACTTT. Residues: CASSTGQESSPLHF.

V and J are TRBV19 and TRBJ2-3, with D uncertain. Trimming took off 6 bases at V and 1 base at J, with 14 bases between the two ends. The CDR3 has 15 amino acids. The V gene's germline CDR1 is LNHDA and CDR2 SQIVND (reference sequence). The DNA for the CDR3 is TGTGCCAGTAGCCCTTGGGCGACGGGCACAGATACGCAGTATTTT. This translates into CASSPWATGTDTQYF.

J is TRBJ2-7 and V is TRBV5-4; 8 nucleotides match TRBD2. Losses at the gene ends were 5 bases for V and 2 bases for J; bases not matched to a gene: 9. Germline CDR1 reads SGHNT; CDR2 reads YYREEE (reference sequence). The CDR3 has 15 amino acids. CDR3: CASSDGGLAAYEQYF. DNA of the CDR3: TGTGCCAGCAGTGACGGTGGACTAGCAGCCTACGAGCAGTACTTC.

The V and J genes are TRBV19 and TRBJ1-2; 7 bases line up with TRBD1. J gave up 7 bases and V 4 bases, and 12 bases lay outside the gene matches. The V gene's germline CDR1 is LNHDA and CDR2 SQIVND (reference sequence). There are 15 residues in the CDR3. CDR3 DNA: TGTGCCAGTAGTAGGGCCGCGACAGGGACTGGTGGCTACACCTTC. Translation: CASSRAATGTGGYTF.

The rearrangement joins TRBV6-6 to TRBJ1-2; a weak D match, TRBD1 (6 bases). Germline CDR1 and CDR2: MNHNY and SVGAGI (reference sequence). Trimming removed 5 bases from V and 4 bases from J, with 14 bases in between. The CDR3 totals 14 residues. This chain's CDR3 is CASSQVRGGYGYTF. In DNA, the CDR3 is TGTGCCAGCAGTCAGGTCAGGGGTGGCTATGGCTACACCTTC.

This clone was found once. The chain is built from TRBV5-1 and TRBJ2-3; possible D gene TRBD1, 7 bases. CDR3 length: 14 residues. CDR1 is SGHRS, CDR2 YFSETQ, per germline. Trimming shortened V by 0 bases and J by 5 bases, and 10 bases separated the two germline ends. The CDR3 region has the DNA TGCGCCAGCAGCTTGGGACAGGGAGGAGATACGCAGTATTTT. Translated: CASSLGQGGDTQYF. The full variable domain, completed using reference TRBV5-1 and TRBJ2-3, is KAGVTQTPRYLIKTRGQQVTLSCSPISGHRSVSWYQQTPGQGLQFLFEYFSETQRNKGNFPGRFSGRQFSNSRSEMNVSTLELGDSALYLCASSLGQGGDTQYFGPGTRLTVL.

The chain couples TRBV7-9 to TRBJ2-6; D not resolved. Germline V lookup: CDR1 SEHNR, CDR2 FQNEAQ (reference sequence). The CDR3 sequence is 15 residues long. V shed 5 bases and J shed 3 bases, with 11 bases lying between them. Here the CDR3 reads CASSDRGSGANVLTF. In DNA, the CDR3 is TGTGCCAGCAGCGACCGAGGAAGTGGGGCCAACGTCCTGACTTTC. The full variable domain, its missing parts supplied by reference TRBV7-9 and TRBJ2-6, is DTGVSQNPRHKITKRGQNVTFRCDPISEHNRLYWYRQTLGQGPEFLTYFQNEAQLEKSRLLSDRFSAERPKGSFSTLEIQRTEQGDSAMYLCASSDRGSGANVLTFGAGSRLTVL.

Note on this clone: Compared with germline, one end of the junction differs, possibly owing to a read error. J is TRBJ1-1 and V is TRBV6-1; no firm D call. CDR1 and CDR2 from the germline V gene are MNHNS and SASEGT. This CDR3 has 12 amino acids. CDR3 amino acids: CASSDGNAEAFF. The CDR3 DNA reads TGTGCCAGCAGTGACGGGAACGCTGAAGCTTTCTTT.

The CDR3 DNA reads as TGTGCCAGTAGTATGAAGGGCGCGCAGCGGAAATATGGCTACACCTTC. Amino acid sequence: CASSMKGAQRKYGYTF. The gene calls are TRBV19 and TRBJ1-2; D remains unclear. Germline assignment: CDR1 LNHDA and CDR2 SQIVND (reference sequence). CDR3 length: 16 amino acids. Between the trimmed V and J ends, which lost 3 bases and 5 bases, there was a span of 19 bases.

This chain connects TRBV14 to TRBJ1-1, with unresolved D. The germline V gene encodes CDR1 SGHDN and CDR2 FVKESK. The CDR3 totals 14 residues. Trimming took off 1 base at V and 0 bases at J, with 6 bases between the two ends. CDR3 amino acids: CASSQGAVNTEAFF. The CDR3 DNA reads TGTGCCAGCAGCCAAGGGGCAGTGAACACTGAAGCTTTCTTT. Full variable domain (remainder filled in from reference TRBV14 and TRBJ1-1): EAGVTQFPSHSVIEKGQTVTLRCDPISGHDNLYWYRRVMGKEIKFLLHFVKESKQDESGMPNNRFLAERTGGTYSTLKVQPAELEDSGVYFCASSQGAVNTEAFFGQGTRLTVV.

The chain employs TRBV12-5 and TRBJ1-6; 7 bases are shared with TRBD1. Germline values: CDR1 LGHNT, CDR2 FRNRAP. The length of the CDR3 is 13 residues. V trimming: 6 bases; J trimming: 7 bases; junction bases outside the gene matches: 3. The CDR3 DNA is TGTGCTAGTGGCCGGGACAGAAATTCACCCCTCCACTTT. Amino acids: CASGRDRNSPLHF.

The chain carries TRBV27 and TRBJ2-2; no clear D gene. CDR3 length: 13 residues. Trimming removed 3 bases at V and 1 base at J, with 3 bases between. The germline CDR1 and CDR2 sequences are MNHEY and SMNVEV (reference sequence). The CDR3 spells CASSFRNTGELFF. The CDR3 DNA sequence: TGTGCCAGCAGTTTCAGGAACACCGGGGAGCTGTTTTTT.

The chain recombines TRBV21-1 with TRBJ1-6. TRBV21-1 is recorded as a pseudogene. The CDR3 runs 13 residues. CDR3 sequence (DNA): TGTGCCAGCAGGGTCTCCTATAATTCACCCCTCCACTTT. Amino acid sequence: CASRVSYNSPLHF.

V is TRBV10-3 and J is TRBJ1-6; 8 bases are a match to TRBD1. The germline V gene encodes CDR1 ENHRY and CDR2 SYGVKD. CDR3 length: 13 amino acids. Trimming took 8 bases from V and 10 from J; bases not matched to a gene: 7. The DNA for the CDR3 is TGTGCCATCCAGGACAGGGCTGAGTCACCCCTCCACTTT. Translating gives CAIQDRAESPLHF.

In nucleotides, the CDR3 is TGTGCCAGCAGCTTGACAGTTCACTATGGCTACACCTTC. It is translated as CASSLTVHYGYTF. The chain uses TRBV5-6 and TRBJ1-2; no clear D gene. From germline, CDR1 is SGHDT and CDR2 YYEEEE. CDR3 length: 13 residues. Deletions cut 1 base from V and 3 bases from J, with 7 bases between.

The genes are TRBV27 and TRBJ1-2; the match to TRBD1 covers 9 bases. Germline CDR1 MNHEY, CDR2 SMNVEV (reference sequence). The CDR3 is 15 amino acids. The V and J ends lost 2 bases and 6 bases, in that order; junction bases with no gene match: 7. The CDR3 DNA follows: TGTGCCAGCAGTTTAGGGACAGGGAGGTACAATGGCTACACCTTC. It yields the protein CASSLGTGRYNGYTF.

Here the CDR3 reads CASSPRVQSYGYTF. In nucleotides, the CDR3 is TGCGCCAGCAGCCCCAGGGTTCAGAGCTATGGCTACACCTTC. The chain is built from TRBV5-1 and TRBJ1-2, with TRBD1 as a possible D gene (5 bases). The V end was cut by 4 bases, the J end by 4 bases, with 14 bases between. There are 14 residues in the CDR3. The germline V gene has CDR1 SGHRS and CDR2 YFSETQ.